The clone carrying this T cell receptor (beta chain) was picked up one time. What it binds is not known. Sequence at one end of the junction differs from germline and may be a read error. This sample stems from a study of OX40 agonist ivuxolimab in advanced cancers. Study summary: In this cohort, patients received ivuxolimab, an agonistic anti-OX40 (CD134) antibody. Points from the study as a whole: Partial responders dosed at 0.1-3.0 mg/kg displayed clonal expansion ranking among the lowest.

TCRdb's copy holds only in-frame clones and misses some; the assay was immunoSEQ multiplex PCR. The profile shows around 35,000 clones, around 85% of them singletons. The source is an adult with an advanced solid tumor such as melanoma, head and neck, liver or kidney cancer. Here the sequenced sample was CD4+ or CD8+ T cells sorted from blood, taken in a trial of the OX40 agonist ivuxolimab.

The CDR3: CTSSMTGTGENTEAFF. The CDR3 DNA sequence: TGTACCAGCAGCATGACCGGGACAGGGGAAAACACTGAAGCTTTCTTT. V and J are TRBV5-4 and TRBJ1-1; 10 bases align to TRBD1. Germline lookup yields CDR1 SGHNT and CDR2 YYREEE (reference sequence). The CDR3 is 16 amino acids.